This paragraph reports one T cell receptor beta chain. The sample is drawn from a study of cytomegalovirus exposure and HLA in healthy donors. Primers included in the PCR were 60 Vbeta and 13 Jbeta primers. The method was immunoSEQ multiplex PCR; TCRdb's version includes in-frame clones alone and lacks a portion of them. The data hold 76,000 or so clones, with 60% to 75% observed a single time. Sequenced material: PBMCs. This receptor was obtained from a woman aged 40 to 50 in good health and CMV-seropositive.

Here the CDR3 reads CASSQDKGGSTEAFF. The DNA of the CDR3 is TGCGCCAGCAGCCAAGATAAGGGCGGGAGCACTGAAGCTTTCTTT. This chain joins TRBV4-3 and TRBJ1-1; D uncertain. Germline V gives CDR1 LGHNA, CDR2 YSLEER. Trimming took off 0 bases at V and 4 bases at J, with 12 bases between the two ends. The CDR3 contains 15 residues.